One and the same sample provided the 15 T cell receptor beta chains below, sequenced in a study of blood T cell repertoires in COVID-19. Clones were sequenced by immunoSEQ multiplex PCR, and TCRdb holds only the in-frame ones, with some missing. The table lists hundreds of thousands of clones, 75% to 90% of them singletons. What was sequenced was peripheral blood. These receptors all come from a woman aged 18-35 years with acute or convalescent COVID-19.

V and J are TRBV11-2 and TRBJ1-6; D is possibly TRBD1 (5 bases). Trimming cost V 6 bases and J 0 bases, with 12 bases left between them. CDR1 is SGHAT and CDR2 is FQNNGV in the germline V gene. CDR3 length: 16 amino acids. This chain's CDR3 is CASSLQGSSYNSPLHF. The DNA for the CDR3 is TGTGCCAGCAGTCTCCAGGGAAGCTCCTATAATTCACCCCTCCACTTT.

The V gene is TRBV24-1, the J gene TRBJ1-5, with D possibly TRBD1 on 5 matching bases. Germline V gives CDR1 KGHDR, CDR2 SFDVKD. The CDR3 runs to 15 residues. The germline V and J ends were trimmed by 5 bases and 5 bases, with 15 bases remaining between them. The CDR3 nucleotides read TGTGCCACCAGTGCACAGGAAGGGGCCGATCAGCCCCAGCATTTT. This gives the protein CATSAQEGADQPQHF.

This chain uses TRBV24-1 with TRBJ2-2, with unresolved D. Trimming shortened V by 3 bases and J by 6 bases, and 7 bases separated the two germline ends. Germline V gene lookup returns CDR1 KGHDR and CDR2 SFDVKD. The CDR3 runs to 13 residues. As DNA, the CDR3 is TGTGCCACCAGTGATCGGAGCTCCGGGGAGCTGTTTTTT. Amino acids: CATSDRSSGELFF.

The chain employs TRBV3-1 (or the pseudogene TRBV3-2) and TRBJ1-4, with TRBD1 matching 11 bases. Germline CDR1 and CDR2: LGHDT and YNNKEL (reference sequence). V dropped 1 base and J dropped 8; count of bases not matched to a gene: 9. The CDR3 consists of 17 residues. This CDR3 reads CASSQGTGGGLGEKLFF. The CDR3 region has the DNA TGTGCCAGCAGCCAAGGGACAGGGGGCGGTCTGGGCGAAAAACTGTTTTTT.

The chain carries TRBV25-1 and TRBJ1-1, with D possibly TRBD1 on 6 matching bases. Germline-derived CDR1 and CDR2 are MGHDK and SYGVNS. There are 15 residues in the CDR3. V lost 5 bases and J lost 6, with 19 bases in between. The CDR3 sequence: CASSSPDSFAPEAFF. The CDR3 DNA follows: TGTGCCAGCAGTTCGCCGGACAGCTTCGCGCCTGAAGCTTTCTTT.

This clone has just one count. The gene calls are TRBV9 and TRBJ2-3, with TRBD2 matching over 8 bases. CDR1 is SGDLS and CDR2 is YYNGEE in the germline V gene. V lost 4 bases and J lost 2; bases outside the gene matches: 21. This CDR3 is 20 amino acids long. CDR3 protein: CASSTHLGGAVSGFTDTQYF. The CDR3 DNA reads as TGTGCCAGCAGCACCCATCTCGGGGGGGCCGTCAGTGGCTTCACAGATACGCAGTATTTT.

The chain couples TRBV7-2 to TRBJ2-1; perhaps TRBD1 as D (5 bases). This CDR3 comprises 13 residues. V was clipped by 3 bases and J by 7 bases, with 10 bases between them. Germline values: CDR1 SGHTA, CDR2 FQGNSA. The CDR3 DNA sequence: TGTGCCAGCAGCTTTTACAGGTCTAATGAGCAGTTCTTC. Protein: CASSFYRSNEQFF.

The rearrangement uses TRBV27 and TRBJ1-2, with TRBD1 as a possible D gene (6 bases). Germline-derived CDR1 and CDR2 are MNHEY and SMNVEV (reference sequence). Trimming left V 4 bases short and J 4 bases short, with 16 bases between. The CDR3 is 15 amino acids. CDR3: CASSSPQQGIYGYTF. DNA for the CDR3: TGTGCCAGCAGTTCCCCCCAACAGGGCATCTATGGCTACACCTTC.

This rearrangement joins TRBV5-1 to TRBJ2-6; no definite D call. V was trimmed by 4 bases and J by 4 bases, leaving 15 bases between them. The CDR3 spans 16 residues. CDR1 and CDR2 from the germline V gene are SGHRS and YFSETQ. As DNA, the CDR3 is TGCGCCAGCAGCCCCCCCGTATCTTCCGGGGCCAACGTCCTGACTTTC. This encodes CASSPPVSSGANVLTF.

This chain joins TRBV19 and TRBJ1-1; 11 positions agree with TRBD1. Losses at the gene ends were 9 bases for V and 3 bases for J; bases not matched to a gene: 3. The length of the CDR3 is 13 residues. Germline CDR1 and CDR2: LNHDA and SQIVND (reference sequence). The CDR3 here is CASRTGGYTEAFF. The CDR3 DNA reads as TGTGCCAGCCGGACAGGGGGCTACACTGAAGCTTTCTTT.

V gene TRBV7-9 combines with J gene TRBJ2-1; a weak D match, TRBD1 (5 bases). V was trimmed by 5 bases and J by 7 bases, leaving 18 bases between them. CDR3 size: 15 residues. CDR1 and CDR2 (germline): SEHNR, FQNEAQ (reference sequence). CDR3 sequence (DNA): TGTGCCAGCAGCCGCGACAGTTTTTCCAGGAATGAGCAGTTCTTC. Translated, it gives CASSRDSFSRNEQFF.

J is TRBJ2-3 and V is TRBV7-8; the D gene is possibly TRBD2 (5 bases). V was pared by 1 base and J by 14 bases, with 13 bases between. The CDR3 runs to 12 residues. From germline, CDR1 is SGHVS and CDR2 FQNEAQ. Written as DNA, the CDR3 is TGTGCCAGCAGCTTAGAGTCTAGCAGGTTGTATTTT. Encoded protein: CASSLESSRLYF.

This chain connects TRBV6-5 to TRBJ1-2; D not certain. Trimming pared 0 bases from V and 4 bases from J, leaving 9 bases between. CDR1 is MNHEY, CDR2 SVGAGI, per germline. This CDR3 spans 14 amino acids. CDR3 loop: CASSYSVTFYGYTF. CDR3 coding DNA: TGTGCCAGCAGTTACTCGGTGACTTTCTATGGCTACACCTTC.

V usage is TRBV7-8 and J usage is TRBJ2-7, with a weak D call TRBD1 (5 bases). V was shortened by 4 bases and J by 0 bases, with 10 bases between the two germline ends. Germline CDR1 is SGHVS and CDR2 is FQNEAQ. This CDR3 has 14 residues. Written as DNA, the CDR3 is TGTGCCAGCAGCTCCACGACAGTCTCCTACGAGCAGTACTTC. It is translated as CASSSTTVSYEQYF.

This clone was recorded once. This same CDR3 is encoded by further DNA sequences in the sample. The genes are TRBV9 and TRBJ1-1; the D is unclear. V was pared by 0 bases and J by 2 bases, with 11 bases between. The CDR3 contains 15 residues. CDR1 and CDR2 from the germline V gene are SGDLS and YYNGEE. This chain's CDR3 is CASSVGRGRNTEAFF. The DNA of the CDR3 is TGTGCCAGCAGCGTAGGACGGGGTCGAAACACTGAAGCTTTCTTT. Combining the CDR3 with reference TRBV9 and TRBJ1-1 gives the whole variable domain DSGVTQTPKHLITATGQRVTLRCSPRSGDLSVYWYQQSLDQGLQFLIQYYNGEERAKGNILERFSAQQFPDLHSELNLSSLELGDSALYFCASSVGRGRNTEAFFGQGTRLTVV.